Detailed here is one T cell receptor (beta chain). A single count supports this clonotype. What antigen it recognizes has not been identified. Base qualities are not at hand, and no much larger clone is one base apart. Systemically healthy Caucasian individuals from Russia, roughly 40 in total and aged about 6 to 100 years, were included as donors. Each donor gave 8 to 10 milliliters of peripheral blood, drawn into EDTA-treated Vacutainer tubes. Ficoll-Paque density-gradient centrifugation was used to isolate PBMCs, with at least 6 million per sample. Trizol reagent was used to extract total RNA from the PBMCs, yielding at least 5.5 micrograms per sample. The percentages of naive CD45RAhigh/CD27high T cells were determined by flow cytometry on a PBMC aliquot from every donor. The data originate from a study of blood T cells in healthy people across ages (dated by TCRdb to the mid-2010s). For the wider study: In model experiments, roughly one uniquely barcoded TCR beta cDNA molecule per two T cells was captured by template switching. Age-related changes in TCR beta repertoire diversity were measured in the study by deep sequencing normalized with unique cDNA molecular identifiers. Donors were grouped into four age groups: young (average approximately 16 years), middle-aged (around 39), aged (around 60) and long-lived (around 82). To avoid experimental bias, donors of different ages were distributed randomly across sequencing lanes. Two additional independent replicas of 1 million unique cDNA reads from the same blood draw were analyzed for two donors (one aged 18 to 30 and one aged 80 or older).

Trimming costs V 5 bases and J 0 bases, and their ends lie 17 bases apart. The germline V gene (reference sequence) specifies SEHNR as CDR1 and FQNEAQ as CDR2. The CDR3 contains 17 residues, cysteine and phenylalanine counted. Kept here is only the CDR3 DNA, which spans 51 bases and is read in frame from base 1. Library preparation employed 5' RACE. Sequencing was performed on an Illumina HiSeq 2500. A second PCR of 7 to 11 cycles was run with a J-beta primer mix and a sample-barcoded 5' primer. A unique molecular identifier was introduced onto each TCR beta cDNA molecule by a template-switch 5' adaptor carrying 12 random nucleotides. Each sample yielded at least 3 million CDR3-containing paired-end reads. All of the RNA was converted into first-strand cDNA using the Mint cDNA synthesis kit, with a TRBC-specific oligonucleotide serving as the primer. Following uracil-DNA glycosylase treatment, all cDNA underwent a first 18-cycle PCR with the universal primers M1SS and BC2_uni_R. The authors' analysis ran thus. Normalization of each sample was performed by random selection of 1 million high-quality reads, each carrying a distinct molecular identifier. Reads sharing molecular identifiers were discarded rather than binned into consensus sequences. MiTCR, with a Q25 quality threshold and the strictest error-elimination algorithm, was used for CDR3 identification, clonotype clustering and error correction. A nonparametric unseen species model with Euler transformation was used to estimate lower-bound total TCR beta diversity. TCRdb passed the public sequencing reads through fastp at Q25 and MiXCR, retaining productive beta sequences. Rows with a matching CDR3 protein are joined into one entry that keeps the most common DNA and genes. The authors' filters were not applied to this entry. The sample table holds about 940,000 distinct CDR3 sequences, of which about 48% were seen once. Roughly 13% of the sample is held by the ten biggest clonotypes.

Study-level results and caveats: The percentage of naive T cells measured by flow cytometry correlated strongly with observed TCR beta diversity. The long-lived group showed more naive CD4+ T cells, fewer expanded clones and increased TCR diversity than the aged group, suggesting age selection. As age increased, observed TCR beta diversity per million T cells dropped in a roughly linear way, and a significant reduction was already evident by age 40. Estimates of total diversity based on one million sequenced T cells were regarded as lower bounds and as underestimates. Because donor CMV infection status was unknown, age-related changes in expanded clonotypes were potentially confounded. Because profiling used bulk unsorted PBMCs, naive and antigen-experienced compartments could not be compared conclusively.

The source is a man aged 30-40 years in good health. The chain was built from TRBV7-9 and TRBJ1-5; the D gene is possibly TRBD1, with 6 bases matching. Input material: blood. The base sequence is TGTGCCAGCAGCGGGAATGAGGGACACCCTAGCAATCAGCCCCAGCATTTT. Its protein product is CASSGNEGHPSNQPQHF. Reference TRBV7-9 and TRBJ1-5 genes cover what lies past the CDR3, so the full variable domain is DTGVSQNPRHKITKRGQNVTFRCDPISEHNRLYWYRQTLGQGPEFLTYFQNEAQLEKSRLLSDRFSAERPKGSFSTLEIQRTEQGDSAMYLCASSGNEGHPSNQPQHFGDGTRLSIL.